The next 28 T cell receptor beta chains were all read from a single sample in a study of PD-L1 blockade in urothelial cancer. Measured with immunoSEQ multiplex PCR; TCRdb has only the in-frame clones, and not every one. Altogether about 72,000 clones are present, 86% being singletons, with the ten largest covering 15%. The sample's time point: pretreatment peripheral blood. The source material was PBMCs, sampled around atezolizumab (anti-PD-L1) treatment. The receptors shown here come from a man in his fifties or sixties with urothelial cancer.

The V and J genes are TRBV6-1 and TRBJ2-3; 8 bases are shared with TRBD2. From germline, CDR1 is MNHNS and CDR2 SASEGT. The CDR3 sequence is 15 residues long. Trimming removed 4 bases from V and 3 bases from J; junction bases left unmatched: 6. The CDR3 protein is CASSVSGGGTDTQYF. The CDR3 DNA follows: TGTGCCAGCAGTGTCTCGGGGGGGGGTACAGATACGCAGTATTTT.

The gene calls are TRBV30 and TRBJ1-6, with D perhaps matching TRBD1 (5 bases). CDR1 and CDR2 (germline): GTSNPN, SVGIG (reference sequence). V lost 3 bases and J lost 2, with 11 bases in between. The CDR3 contains 15 residues. The CDR3 DNA follows: TGTGCCTGGAGGCTGGCAGGGACCTATAATTCACCCCTCCACTTT. Translated, it gives CAWRLAGTYNSPLHF.

The chain combines TRBV13 with TRBJ2-7, with no clear D. Germline V lookup: CDR1 PRHDT, CDR2 FYEKMQ (reference sequence). V lost 2 bases, J lost 3 bases, and 5 bases lay in between. This CDR3 has 12 residues. CDR3 sequence reads: CASSLWSYEQYF. The CDR3 DNA sequence: TGTGCCAGCAGCTTATGGAGCTACGAGCAGTACTTC. The complete variable domain, with remaining parts taken from reference TRBV13 and TRBJ2-7, reads AAGVIQSPRHLIKEKRETATLKCYPIPRHDTVYWYQQGPGQDPQFLISFYEKMQSDKGSIPDRFSAQQFSDYHSELNMSSLELGDSALYFCASSLWSYEQYFGPGTRLTVT.

This clone was seen once. The chain uses TRBV5-4 and TRBJ2-2; 9 nucleotides align to TRBD2. Germline V lookup: CDR1 SGHNT, CDR2 YYREEE (reference sequence). The V gene end was trimmed by 0 bases and the J gene end by 4 bases; junction bases not matched to a gene: 4. This CDR3 has 16 residues. The CDR3 DNA sequence: TGTGCCAGCAGCTTGGGTCTAGCGGGAACCACCGGGGAGCTGTTTTTT. It encodes CASSLGLAGTTGELFF.

This sequence joins TRBV18 and TRBJ1-1; the D is unclear. CDR1 is KGHSH and CDR2 is LQKENI in the germline V gene. With 3 bases removed from V and 0 bases from J, the gap between germline ends came to 14 bases. This CDR3 spans 16 amino acids. The CDR3, as DNA: TGTGCCAGCTCACCCCGTGAAGAGGGAATGAACACTGAAGCTTTCTTT. Its protein product is CASSPREEGMNTEAFF.

This chain connects TRBV14 to TRBJ2-6; tentatively, D is TRBD1 (5 bases). Germline assignment: CDR1 SGHDN and CDR2 FVKESK. The CDR3 is made up of 14 amino acids. The V gene lost 1 base and the J gene lost 4 bases, with 5 bases spanning the gap. CDR3 sequence (DNA): TGTGCCAGCAGCCAAGCAGGGGGGGCCAACGTCCTGACTTTC. Encoded protein: CASSQAGGANVLTF.

This sequence joins TRBV19 and TRBJ1-1; D perhaps matches TRBD1 (5 bases). The CDR3 covers 15 residues. The germline V gene has CDR1 LNHDA and CDR2 SQIVND (reference sequence). With 7 bases removed from V and 3 bases from J, the gap between germline ends came to 18 bases. The CDR3 loop is CASTRFGGVDTEAFF. In DNA form, the CDR3 reads TGTGCCAGTACCCGGTTCGGGGGGGTTGACACTGAAGCTTTCTTT. The full variable domain, completed using reference TRBV19 and TRBJ1-1, is DGGITQSPKYLFRKEGQNVTLSCEQNLNHDAMYWYRQDPGQGLRLIYYSQIVNDFQKGDIAEGYSVSREKKESFPLTVTSAQKNPTAFYLCASTRFGGVDTEAFFGQGTRLTVV.

The rearrangement joins TRBV28 to TRBJ1-5; D perhaps matches TRBD1 (5 bases). Germline CDR1 MDHEN, CDR2 SYDVKM. The CDR3 totals 15 residues. V was clipped by 2 bases and J by 3 bases, with 11 bases between them. The DNA for the CDR3 is TGTGCCAGCAGTTTACAGACAGTTAACAATCAGCCCCAGCATTTT. Its protein is CASSLQTVNNQPQHF.

The rearrangement links TRBV19 to TRBJ2-7, with TRBD1 matching 8 bases. The V segment lost 5 bases and the J segment 2 bases; nucleotides outside the gene matches: 8. The CDR3 loop spans 15 amino acids. Germline lookup yields CDR1 LNHDA and CDR2 SQIVND (reference sequence). CDR3 coding DNA: TGTGCCAGTAGTCCGAACGACAGGGGAACCTACGAGCAGTACTTC. It is translated as CASSPNDRGTYEQYF.

With regard to this clone: In the same sample, other DNA sequences code for this CDR3. The gene calls are TRBV30 and TRBJ2-5; D is unresolved. CDR1 GTSNPN and CDR2 SVGIG come from the germline V gene (reference sequence). V lost 3 bases to trimming and J lost 5 bases, with 10 bases between them. The CDR3 is 12 amino acids. CDR3 region: CAWSVGEETQYF. The CDR3 nucleotides are TGTGCCTGGAGCGTCGGAGAGGAGACCCAGTACTTC.

The CDR3 DNA is TGCGCCAGCAGCGCCGGACAGGGGGGGACCTACGAGCAGTACTTC. Its protein product is CASSAGQGGTYEQYF. The chain links TRBV4-1 to TRBJ2-7; 10 bases map to TRBD1. The CDR3 sequence is 15 residues long. Germline-derived CDR1 and CDR2 are MGHRA and YSYEKL. V lost 5 bases to trimming and J lost 2 bases; unmatched junction nucleotides: 6.

This clone was recorded only once. The CDR3 sequence: CARSAQHNYGYTF. The CDR3 nucleotides are TGTGCCAGAAGCGCACAGCATAACTATGGCTACACCTTC. V gene TRBV5-3 combines with J gene TRBJ1-2, with D hard to call. TRBV5-3 carries the ORF label, with uncertain function. V dropped 4 bases and J dropped 1 base, with 8 bases sitting between them. This CDR3 has 13 residues.

The chain employs TRBV28 and TRBJ2-5, with D possibly TRBD1 on 5 matching bases. This CDR3 has 16 residues. Germline CDR1 and CDR2: MDHEN and SYDVKM. Trimming took off 5 bases at V and 1 base at J, with 17 bases between the two ends. In DNA form, the CDR3 reads TGTGCCAGCAGTAAACCATCGACAGTGACCCAAGAGACCCAGTACTTC. Amino acid sequence: CASSKPSTVTQETQYF.

This clone was counted a single time. V usage is TRBV11-2 and J usage is TRBJ1-6; TRBD1 might be the D (6 bases). Trimming took 5 bases from V and 9 from J, leaving 20 bases between them. CDR1 and CDR2 from the germline V gene are SGHAT and FQNNGV. There are 16 residues in the CDR3. DNA for the CDR3: TGTGCCAGCAGCGCCGGACAGCCTTTAGTCGGTTCACCCCTCCACTTT. Translated, it gives CASSAGQPLVGSPLHF.

This clone was detected once. The rearrangement links TRBV11-3 to TRBJ1-1; D gene unclear. The CDR3 runs to 15 residues. CDR1 and CDR2 from the germline V gene are SGHNT and YENEEA. The V end lost 1 base, the J end lost 6 bases, and 15 bases lay between the germline ends. CDR3 bases: TGTGCCAGCAGCTTAGTTTCCGGTGCGTCGGCTGAAGCTTTCTTT. It yields the protein CASSLVSGASAEAFF.

There are many counts of this clone. The chain combines TRBV2 with TRBJ1-5; D might be TRBD1 (5 bases). This CDR3 region has 16 residues. Per germline, CDR1 SNHLY and CDR2 FYNNEI. V was cut by 6 bases and J by 0 bases, with 15 bases left in between. The CDR3 sequence is CASRAPQGYSNQPQHF. As DNA, the CDR3 is TGTGCCAGCAGAGCCCCCCAGGGTTATAGCAATCAGCCCCAGCATTTT.

The CDR3 here is CASSLGPGNSPLHF. DNA of the CDR3: TGTGCCAGCAGCTTAGGGCCAGGGAATTCACCCCTCCACTTT. V gene TRBV7-2 combines with J gene TRBJ1-6; TRBD1 might be the D (5 bases). V was pared by 1 base and J by 7 bases, with 8 bases between. The CDR3 sequence is 14 residues long. Germline V gene sequence: CDR1 SGHTA, CDR2 FQGNSA.

This clone was seen a single time. This chain links TRBV11-1 with TRBJ2-2, with D tentatively TRBD1 (7 bases). Deletions cut 2 bases from V and 6 bases from J, with 16 bases between. CDR3 size: 16 residues. Germline V lookup: CDR1 SGHAT, CDR2 FQDESV (reference sequence). CDR3 DNA: TGTGCCAGCAGCTTATCTGCAGGGGGGTCGCCCGGGGAGCTGTTTTTT. Translation gives CASSLSAGGSPGELFF.

This rearrangement joins TRBV7-8 to TRBJ1-5; D may be TRBD1 (6 bases). The CDR3 contains 13 residues. The V gene's germline CDR1 is SGHVS and CDR2 FQNEAQ. Trimming left V 4 bases short and J 7 bases short, with 11 bases between. The CDR3 bases are TGTGCCAGCAGCTCACAGGGTCTCCAGCCCCAGCATTTT. Protein sequence: CASSSQGLQPQHF.

V and J are TRBV28 and TRBJ1-5; 7 bases fit TRBD1. Per germline, CDR1 MDHEN and CDR2 SYDVKM. CDR3 length: 14 amino acids. V trimming: 3 bases; J trimming: 6 bases; junction bases outside the gene matches: 5. The CDR3 DNA reads TGTGCCAGCAGTTTGAGGGGGCGCGTTCAGCCCCAGCATTTT. Translating it yields CASSLRGRVQPQHF.

The chain uses TRBV7-2 and TRBJ2-7, with 8 nucleotides matching TRBD1. The CDR3 loop spans 13 amino acids. Germline lookup yields CDR1 SGHTA and CDR2 FQGNSA. Trimming at V came to 5 bases and at J to 5 bases, leaving 5 bases not matched to a gene. The CDR3 region has the DNA TGTGCCAGCAGCCCCGGACAGGGCAACGAGCAGTACTTC. Translating gives CASSPGQGNEQYF.

The CDR3 sequence is CASSFRTGDSPLHF. The CDR3 DNA reads as TGTGCCAGCAGCTTTCGGACAGGGGATTCACCCCTCCACTTT. J is TRBJ1-6 and V is TRBV5-5; 9 bases fit TRBD1. The CDR3 contains 14 residues. Germline CDR1 is SGHKS and CDR2 is YYEKEE (reference sequence). The junction had 2 bases not matched to a gene; V was cut back by 2 bases and J by 8 bases.

The chain's CDR3 is CASSLAAGTTGELFF. As DNA, the CDR3 is TGCGCCAGCAGCTTGGCGGCAGGCACAACCGGGGAGCTGTTTTTT. The chain employs TRBV5-1 and TRBJ2-2; no clear D gene. The germline gives CDR1 SGHRS, CDR2 YFSETQ. The CDR3 loop spans 15 amino acids. Trimming cost V 0 bases and J 5 bases, with 11 bases left between them.

This clone was seen only a few times. This chain connects TRBV6-5 to TRBJ1-6; 8 positions agree with TRBD1. V shed 5 bases and J 10 bases; nucleotides not matched to a gene: 7. CDR1 MNHEY and CDR2 SVGAGI come from the germline V gene. This CDR3 has 14 amino acids. CDR3 DNA: TGTGCCAGCAGTGAAGGACAGGGCCGGTCACCCCTCCACTTT. It codes for CASSEGQGRSPLHF.

The chain uses TRBV7-2 and TRBJ1-2, with 11 bases identical to TRBD1. With V trimmed by 4 bases and J by 8 bases, 6 bases remained unmatched. This CDR3 is 14 amino acids long. In germline, CDR1 is SGHTA, CDR2 FQGNSA. CDR3 coding DNA: TGTGCCAGCAGCTCTGACTGGACAGGGGGCGGCTACACCTTC. Amino acid sequence: CASSSDWTGGGYTF.

This rearrangement joins TRBV5-1 to TRBJ2-5; possibly TRBD1 for D (8 bases). The J call may be wrong; the DNA end is better matched by TRBJ2-7. The germline V gene has CDR1 SGHRS and CDR2 YFSETQ. CDR3 length equals 17 residues. This CDR3 is CASSLSAGDRSSYEQYF. The CDR3 bases are TGCGCCAGCAGCTTGTCGGCGGGGGACAGGAGCTCCTACGAGCAGTACTTC.

The chain couples TRBV4-2 to TRBJ1-1, with TRBD1 matching 7 bases. This CDR3 spans 14 amino acids. Germline V CDR1 and CDR2: LGHNA, YNFKEQ. Trimming removed 0 bases from V and 8 bases from J; junction bases left unmatched: 6. CDR3 DNA sequence: TGTGCCAGCAGCCAAGACCCACAGGGGTCCGAAGCTTTCTTT. Its translation is CASSQDPQGSEAFF.

J is TRBJ2-1 and V is TRBV7-9; D uncertain. Germline CDR1 SEHNR, CDR2 FQNEAQ (reference sequence). V lost 1 base to trimming and J lost 2 bases, with 12 bases between them. The CDR3 covers 16 residues. CDR3 DNA: TGTGCCAGCAGCTTAGGAAGGTTGGGCGCCTACAATGAGCAGTTCTTC. Protein: CASSLGRLGAYNEQFF.